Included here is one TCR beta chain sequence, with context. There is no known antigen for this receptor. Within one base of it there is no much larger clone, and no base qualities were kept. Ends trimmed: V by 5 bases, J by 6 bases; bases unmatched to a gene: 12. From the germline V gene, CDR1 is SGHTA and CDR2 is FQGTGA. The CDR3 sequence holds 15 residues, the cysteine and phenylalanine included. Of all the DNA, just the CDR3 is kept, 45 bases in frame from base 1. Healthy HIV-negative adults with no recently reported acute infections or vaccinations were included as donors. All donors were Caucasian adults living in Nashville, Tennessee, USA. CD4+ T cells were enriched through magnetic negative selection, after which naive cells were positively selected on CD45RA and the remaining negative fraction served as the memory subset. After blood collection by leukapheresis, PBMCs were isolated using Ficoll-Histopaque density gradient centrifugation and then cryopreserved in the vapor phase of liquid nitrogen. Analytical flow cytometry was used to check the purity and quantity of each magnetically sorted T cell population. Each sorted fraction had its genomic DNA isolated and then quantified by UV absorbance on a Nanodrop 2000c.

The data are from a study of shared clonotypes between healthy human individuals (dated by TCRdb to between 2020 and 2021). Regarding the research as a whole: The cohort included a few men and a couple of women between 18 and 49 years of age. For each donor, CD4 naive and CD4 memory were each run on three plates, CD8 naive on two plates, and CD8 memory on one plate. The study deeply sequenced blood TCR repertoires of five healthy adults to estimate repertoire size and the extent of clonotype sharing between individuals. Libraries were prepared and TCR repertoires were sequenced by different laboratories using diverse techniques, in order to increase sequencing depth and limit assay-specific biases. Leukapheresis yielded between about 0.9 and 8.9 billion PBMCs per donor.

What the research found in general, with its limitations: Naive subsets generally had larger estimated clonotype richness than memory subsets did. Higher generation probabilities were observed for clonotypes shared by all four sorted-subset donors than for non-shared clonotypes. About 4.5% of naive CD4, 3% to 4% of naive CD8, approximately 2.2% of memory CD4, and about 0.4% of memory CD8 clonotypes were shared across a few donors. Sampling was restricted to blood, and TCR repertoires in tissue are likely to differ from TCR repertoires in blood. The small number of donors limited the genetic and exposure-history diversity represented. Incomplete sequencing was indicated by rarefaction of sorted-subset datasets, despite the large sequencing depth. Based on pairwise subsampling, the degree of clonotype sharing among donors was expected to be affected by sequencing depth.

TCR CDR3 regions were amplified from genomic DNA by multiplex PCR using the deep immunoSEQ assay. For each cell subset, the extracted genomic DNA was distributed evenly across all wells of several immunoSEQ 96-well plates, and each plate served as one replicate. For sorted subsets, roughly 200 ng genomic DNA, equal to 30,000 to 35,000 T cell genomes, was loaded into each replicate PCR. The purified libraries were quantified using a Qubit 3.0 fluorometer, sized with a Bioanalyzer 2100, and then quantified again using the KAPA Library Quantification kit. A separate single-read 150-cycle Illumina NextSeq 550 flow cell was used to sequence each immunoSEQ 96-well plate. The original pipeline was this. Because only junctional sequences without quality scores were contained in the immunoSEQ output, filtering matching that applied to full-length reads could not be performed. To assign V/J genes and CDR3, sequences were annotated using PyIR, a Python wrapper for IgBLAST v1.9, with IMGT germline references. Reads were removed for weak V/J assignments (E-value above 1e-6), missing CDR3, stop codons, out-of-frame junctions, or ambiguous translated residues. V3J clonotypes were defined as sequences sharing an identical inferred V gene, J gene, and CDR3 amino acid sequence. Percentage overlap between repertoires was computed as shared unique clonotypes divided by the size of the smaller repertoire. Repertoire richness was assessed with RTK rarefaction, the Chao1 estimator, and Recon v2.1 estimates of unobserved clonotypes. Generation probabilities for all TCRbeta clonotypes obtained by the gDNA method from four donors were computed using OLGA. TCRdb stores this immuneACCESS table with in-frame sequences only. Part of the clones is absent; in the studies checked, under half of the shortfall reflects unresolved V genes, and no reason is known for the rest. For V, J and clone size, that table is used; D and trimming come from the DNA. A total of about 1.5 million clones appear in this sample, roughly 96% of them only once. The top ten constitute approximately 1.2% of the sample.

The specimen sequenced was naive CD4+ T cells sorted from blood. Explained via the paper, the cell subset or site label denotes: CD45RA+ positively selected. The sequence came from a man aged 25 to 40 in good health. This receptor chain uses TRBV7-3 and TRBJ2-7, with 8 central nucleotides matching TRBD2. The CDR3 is CASSASGSEASEQYF. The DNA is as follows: TGTGCCAGCAGCGCGAGCGGGAGTGAAGCGAGCGAGCAGTACTTC.